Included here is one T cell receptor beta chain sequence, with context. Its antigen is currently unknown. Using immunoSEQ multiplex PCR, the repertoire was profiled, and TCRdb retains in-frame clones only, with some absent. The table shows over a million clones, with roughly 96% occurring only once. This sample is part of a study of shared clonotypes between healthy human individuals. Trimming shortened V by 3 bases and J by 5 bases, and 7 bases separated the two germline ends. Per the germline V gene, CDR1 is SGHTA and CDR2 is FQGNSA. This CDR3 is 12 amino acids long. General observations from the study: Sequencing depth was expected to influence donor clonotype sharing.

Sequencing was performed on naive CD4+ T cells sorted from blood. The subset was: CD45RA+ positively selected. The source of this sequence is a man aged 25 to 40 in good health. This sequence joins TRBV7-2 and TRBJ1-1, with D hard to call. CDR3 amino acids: CASSLTVTEAFF. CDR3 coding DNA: TGTGCCAGCAGCTTGACTGTTACTGAAGCTTTCTTT.